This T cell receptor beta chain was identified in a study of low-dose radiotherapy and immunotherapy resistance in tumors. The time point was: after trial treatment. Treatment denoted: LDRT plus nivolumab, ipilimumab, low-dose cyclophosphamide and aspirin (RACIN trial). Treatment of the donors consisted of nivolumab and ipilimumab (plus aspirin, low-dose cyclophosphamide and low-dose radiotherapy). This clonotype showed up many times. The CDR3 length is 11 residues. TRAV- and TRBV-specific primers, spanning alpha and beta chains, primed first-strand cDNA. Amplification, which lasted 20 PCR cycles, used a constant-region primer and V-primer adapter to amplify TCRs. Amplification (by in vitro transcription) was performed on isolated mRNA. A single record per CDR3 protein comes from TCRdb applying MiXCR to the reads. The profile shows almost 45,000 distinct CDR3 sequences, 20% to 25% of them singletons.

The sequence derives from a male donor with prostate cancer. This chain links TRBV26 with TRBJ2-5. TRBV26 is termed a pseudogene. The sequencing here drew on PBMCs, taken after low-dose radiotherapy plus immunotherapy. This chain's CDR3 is CASSLLRTQYF. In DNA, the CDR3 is TGTGCCAGCAGCCTCTTAAGGACCCAGTACTTC.